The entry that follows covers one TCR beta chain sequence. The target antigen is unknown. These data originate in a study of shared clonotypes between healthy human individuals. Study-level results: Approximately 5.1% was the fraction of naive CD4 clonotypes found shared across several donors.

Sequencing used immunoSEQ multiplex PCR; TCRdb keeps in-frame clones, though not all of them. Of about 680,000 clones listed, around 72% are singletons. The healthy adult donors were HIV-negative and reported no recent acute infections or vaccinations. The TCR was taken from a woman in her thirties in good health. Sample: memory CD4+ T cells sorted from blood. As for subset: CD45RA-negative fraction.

The CDR3 is CSARRNEQFF. The CDR3 DNA reads as TGCAGTGCTAGGCGGAATGAGCAGTTCTTC. The chain carries TRBV20-1 and TRBJ2-1; D is uncertain. Germline V CDR1 and CDR2: DFQATT, SNEGSKA (reference sequence). Deletions cut 3 bases from V and 7 bases from J, with 4 bases between. The CDR3 sequence is 10 residues long.